This is a list of T cell receptor beta chains from one sample in a study of blood T cell repertoires in COVID-19. Only in-frame clones appear in the TCRdb table, and some are missing; sequencing was by immunoSEQ multiplex PCR. The sample has approximately 200,000 clones, under 90% seen once; the top ten hold almost 4.5%. The source material was peripheral blood. The receptors shown here come from a man in his forties or fifties with acute or convalescent COVID-19. CDR3s leave out the opening cysteine and the closing phenylalanine or tryptophan. Part of the rows lack a size; the others show once, few, many or a class for expanded clones.

>NA|TRBV9|TRBJ2-3
ASSVASTSIASDTQY
>few|TRBV11-2|TRBJ1-5
ASSLSTLQPQH
>NA|TRBV2|TRBJ2-5
AEQTAGAQY
>once|TRBV7-9|TRBJ2-1
ASSGFRGSSYNEQF
>NA|TRBV9|TRBJ1-6
ASSREDSRGENSPLH
>NA|TRBV6-6|TRBJ2-7
ASSPHSGTGEDEQY
>NA|TRBV2|TRBJ2-2
ASSGGIRSTGELF
>NA|TRBV5-1|TRBJ1-2
ASSLAGNYGYT
>NA|TRBV7-9|TRBJ2-7
ASSPTRDFFSYEQY
>NA|TRBV18|TRBJ2-7
ASSQPGQGIYEQY
>NA|TRBV27|TRBJ1-5
ASSLSQGWQPQH
>NA|TRBV6-5|TRBJ1-1
ASSLRQMNTEAF
>NA|TRBV7-9|TRBJ1-5
ASSQEGTIQPQH
>NA|TRBV6-5|TRBJ2-5
ASSRDRRQETQY
>NA|TRBV5-1|TRBJ1-1
ASSRGQVLMNTEAF
>NA|TRBV11-2|TRBJ2-7
ASSLGGTYEQY
>NA|TRBV7-2|TRBJ2-2
ASSLPGQGVTGELF
>NA|TRBV18|TRBJ1-1
ASSEGQGGTEAF
>NA|TRBV18|TRBJ2-3
ASSPPGRDTQY
>NA|TRBV10-3|TRBJ1-2
AITPFNGQGDGYT
>NA|TRBV6-1|TRBJ2-7
ASSEAPPPSEQY
>NA|TRBV12-5|TRBJ2-3
ASGLQTGTDTQY
>NA|TRBV18|TRBJ1-1
ASSQGRENTEAF
>NA|TRBV15|TRBJ2-3
ATSRSGGGTDTQY
>NA|TRBV27|TRBJ2-5
ASSSFNLDRGGGETQY
>NA|TRBV21-1|TRBJ1-4
ASSPKGPATNEKLF
>NA|TRBV21-1|TRBJ2-7
APEETGAYEQY
>once|TRBV4-1|TRBJ1-1
ASSRGDSNMNTEAF
>NA|TRBV2|TRBJ1-2
ASTRSTNGYT
>NA|TRBV20-1|TRBJ1-4
SAWGREELF
>NA|TRBV3-1/TRBV3-2|TRBJ2-2
ASTLSDPTRHYGPNTGELF
>NA|TRBV27|TRBJ2-4
ASSRGQGAKNIQY
>NA|TRBV2|TRBJ2-3
ASPGGPGTDTQY
>once|TRBV7-9|TRBJ1-2
ASSLAQNYGYT
>NA|TRBV30|TRBJ1-5
AWSVGTVYSNQPQH
>NA|TRBV10-1|TRBJ2-5
ASSAQGQETQY
>NA|TRBV5-6|TRBJ2-2
ASSPPGQGLTGELF
>few|TRBV4-1|TRBJ1-1
ASSQFQGAGDTEAF
>NA|TRBV19|TRBJ1-1
ASSKGQGRENTEAF
>NA|TRBV16|TRBJ1-2
ASSPRQANYGYT
>NA|TRBV2|TRBJ1-1
ASKQQNTEAF
>NA|TRBV18|TRBJ2-1
ASSPPFWGGLKNEQF